A selection of T cell receptor beta chains follows, all from one sample in a study of blood T cells in healthy people across ages. TCRdb independently ran MiXCR on the 5' RACE reads; one entry per CDR3 protein. The repertoire holds 800,000 to 950,000 distinct CDR3 sequences, just under 30% seen once, with 10% in the top ten. The data also belong to a second study, concerning T cells of mothers and their children.

Sequenced: blood. Receptor source: a woman aged 40 to 50 in good health. Each CDR3 is given without its conserved first and last residue. A D gene is named only where the DNA matches it firmly.

D gene | J gene | V gene | CDR3 protein
NA | TRBJ2-7 | TRBV9 | ASSEGVRGLGEQY
TRBD2 | TRBJ2-5 | TRBV12-3/TRBV12-4 | ASSTGLAGLQETQY
NA | TRBJ2-7 | TRBV27 | ASSSGYRGGEQY
TRBD2 | NA | TRBV2 | ASSEIAGGSETQY
NA | TRBJ2-7 | TRBV2 | ASTRGSYEQY
TRBD2 | TRBJ2-4 | TRBV14 | ASSSRGGGKNIQY
TRBD1 | TRBJ1-1 | TRBV29-1 | GVAGQGGMNTEAF
TRBD1 | TRBJ2-7 | TRBV7-2 | ASSQGQGALKQY
NA | TRBJ2-3 | TRBV12-3/TRBV12-4 | ASCATADTQY
TRBD1 | TRBJ2-5 | TRBV15 | ATSRIDRAEQY
NA | TRBJ1-4 | TRBV6-2/TRBV6-3 | ASRSGEPAKLF
TRBD1 | TRBJ1-4 | TRBV12-3/TRBV12-4 | ASSLAGQGYEKLF
TRBD1 | TRBJ2-1 | TRBV11-2 | ASSLGDRVNEQF
TRBD1 | TRBJ2-2 | TRBV7-9 | ATRRQGAGTGELF
NA | TRBJ1-2 | TRBV7-6 | ASSPNRLTGSLWGYT
NA | TRBJ2-7 | TRBV20-1 | SARARESSYEQY
NA | TRBJ1-1 | TRBV4-1 | ASSHPLAEAF
NA | TRBJ2-6 | TRBV14 | ASSQVAGLLTGANVLT
TRBD2 | TRBJ2-5 | TRBV7-9 | ASSSGLAGVLSETQY
NA | TRBJ2-1 | TRBV25-1 | ASSDSPSHAGTNEQF
TRBD1 | TRBJ2-7 | TRBV30 | AWSVGTVSSYEQY
TRBD1 | TRBJ1-1 | TRBV9 | ASSISQGVLNTEAF
TRBD2 | TRBJ2-3 | TRBV7-2 | ASSLTSCTDTQY
TRBD2 | TRBJ2-1 | TRBV12-3/TRBV12-4 | ASSSSSGSYNEQF
NA | TRBJ2-1 | TRBV29-1 | SVGDGHNEQF
NA | TRBJ1-1 | TRBV10-3 | AISRDTLNTEAF
TRBD2 | TRBJ2-3 | TRBV23-1 | AGSQPDSLAGDTDTQY
NA | TRBJ2-7 | TRBV20-1 | SAQIGGYEQY
TRBD2 | TRBJ2-1 | TRBV29-1 | SVVGSGGPFRDEQF
NA | TRBJ2-7 | TRBV3-1 | ASSQVGKTYEQY
TRBD1 | TRBJ2-2 | TRBV15 | ATSRGQGFTGELF
NA | TRBJ2-7 | TRBV7-9 | ASSITGFYEQY
NA | TRBJ2-5 | TRBV14 | ASSQVTGFVETQY
TRBD1 | TRBJ1-4 | TRBV24-1 | ATSDPARGIEKLF
NA | TRBJ2-7 | TRBV7-6 | ASSLLGGGTAYYEQY
TRBD1 | TRBJ1-4 | TRBV29-1 | SAAGTGDNEKLF
NA | TRBJ2-5 | TRBV4-1 | ASSRTGREMETQY
NA | TRBJ2-1 | TRBV6-5 | TSSKDYSDNEQF
NA | TRBJ1-2 | TRBV28 | ASSSTSETVYGYT
NA | TRBJ1-2 | TRBV12-3/TRBV12-4 | TSSIRSRDGYT
TRBD1 | TRBJ1-5 | TRBV2 | ASTVTGNNQPQH
TRBD2 | TRBJ2-1 | TRBV6-1 | ASSARAGGLNEQF
NA | TRBJ2-1 | TRBV4-3 | ASSQDLDSNNEQF
NA | TRBJ2-1 | TRBV7-3 | ASSLTSSRDVNEQF
NA | TRBJ1-1 | TRBV20-1 | SARTVEAF
NA | TRBJ1-1 | TRBV6-2/TRBV6-3 | ASSWAGSPEAF
NA | TRBJ1-2 | TRBV5-6 | ASSLGIEMANYGYT
TRBD1 | TRBJ2-7 | TRBV5-5 | ASSSDRDEQY
NA | TRBJ1-2 | TRBV6-5 | ASTSFSEVASYT
NA | TRBJ2-2 | TRBV14 | ASSQDLTGELF
TRBD1 | TRBJ1-2 | TRBV3-1 | ASSRDRAPYGYT
TRBD1 | TRBJ1-3 | TRBV12-3/TRBV12-4 | ASSRQGLLSGNTIY